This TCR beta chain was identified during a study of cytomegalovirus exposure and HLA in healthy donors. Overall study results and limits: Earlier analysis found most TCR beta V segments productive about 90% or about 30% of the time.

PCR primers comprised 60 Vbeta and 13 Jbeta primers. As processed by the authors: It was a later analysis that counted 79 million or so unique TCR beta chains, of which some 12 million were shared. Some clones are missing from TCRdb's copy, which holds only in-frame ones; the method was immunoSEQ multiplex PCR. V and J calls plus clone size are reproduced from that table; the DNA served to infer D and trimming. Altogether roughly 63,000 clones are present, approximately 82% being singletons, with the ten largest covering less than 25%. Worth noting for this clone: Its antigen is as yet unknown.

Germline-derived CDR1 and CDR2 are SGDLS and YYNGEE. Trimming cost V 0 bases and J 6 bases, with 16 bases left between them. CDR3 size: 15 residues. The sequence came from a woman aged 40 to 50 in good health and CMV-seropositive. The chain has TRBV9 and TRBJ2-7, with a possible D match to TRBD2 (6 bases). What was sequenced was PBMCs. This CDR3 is CASSVGMGGESEQYF. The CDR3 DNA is TGTGCCAGCAGCGTAGGAATGGGGGGTGAATCCGAGCAGTACTTC.